This paragraph covers one T cell receptor (beta chain) sequence. The antigen it recognizes is unknown. These data belong to a study of human CD8 memory T cell subsets (dated by TCRdb to the early 2020s). In the study overall: To assess how stem-like (TSTEM), progenitor exhausted-like (TPEX) and effector memory CD8+ T cell subsets are clonally related, the TCRbeta repertoires of these three subsets were compared. TCRbeta repertoires were obtained from TSTEM, TPEX and effector memory subsets contributed by each of roughly six donors.

The sequencing machine was a NextSeq 550. A Human TCR Profiling Kit was used to prepare UMI-labeled 5' RACE TCRbeta libraries. Every TCRbeta library was prepared in parallel, with the same number of PCR cycles used for all of the libraries. Per the source publication's procedure: The number of functional CDR3beta clonotypes in each TCRbeta library ranged from about 2,900 to 20,000. MIGEC 1.2.9 was used for UMI extraction and consensus assembly, with at least three reads per UMI being required. In-frame CDR3beta repertoires were extracted with MiXCR 3.0.3. Each sample was downsampled to 42,000 randomly selected UMIs before diversity metrics were computed in VDJtools 1.2.1. For each sample pair, the repertoire overlap metrics D, R and F2 were calculated in VDJtools using the top 3,000 clones. Based on TCRdb reprocessing of the reads, there is one entry per CDR3 protein sequence, and DNA is missing. Clone size and V and J calls follow TCRdb, not the original study. The sample's records list over 8,000 distinct CDR3 sequences. The leading ten clones occupy roughly 14% of the sample.

Beyond this particular receptor, the publication reports: Only TCRbeta chains were sequenced, and repertoire comparisons rested on five to seven donors tested with paired t-tests and Bonferroni correction. Although both stem-like subsets shared clonotypes with effector memory cells, the overlap between TSTEM and TPEX repertoires was minimal, suggesting distinct antigen spectra for the TSTEM and TPEX subsets. Normalized Shannon-Wiener diversity was similarly high in the TSTEM and TPEX subsets, while the effector memory subsets were comparatively less diverse. Chao1 estimates suggested greater repertoire diversity in TSTEM than in TPEX subsets, potentially reflecting a broader range of specificities.

The CDR3 numbers 11 residues from cysteine through phenylalanine. The record lacks a DNA sequence. The germline V gene supplies CDR1 SQVTM and CDR2 ANQGSEA. CCR7+ PD-1+ TIGIT+ early differentiated memory cells with dysfunctional, exhausted-like traits were defined as progenitor exhausted-like memory CD8+ T cells (TPEX). Peripheral blood mononuclear cells were isolated from healthy donor buffy coats by density gradient separation. The study enriched total CD8+ T cells through negative magnetic separation using EasySep or MojoSort CD8+ T cell isolation kits. An RNeasy Mini Kit was used to extract total RNA from duplicate vials of fewer than 180,000 sorted CD8+ T cells per subset. PBMCs were used either fresh or after being cryopreserved in fetal bovine serum containing roughly 10% DMSO. Fluorescence-activated cell sorting on a FACSAria III was used to sort the CD8+ T cell subsets to purity.

The clonotype was recovered from a human donor in good health. The V gene is TRBV29-1 and the J gene is TRBJ2-1; TCRdb calls TRBD1, which cannot be checked without DNA. Input material: CD8+ T cells from PBMCs. The CDR3 region: CSVGGAHEQFF.